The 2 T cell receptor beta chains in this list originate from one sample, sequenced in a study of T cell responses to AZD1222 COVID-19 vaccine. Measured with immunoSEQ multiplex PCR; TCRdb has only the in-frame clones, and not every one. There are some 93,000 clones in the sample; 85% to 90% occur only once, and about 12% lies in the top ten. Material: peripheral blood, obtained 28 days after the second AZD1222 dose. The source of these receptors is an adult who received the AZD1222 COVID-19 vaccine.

The chain's CDR3 is CASSDGTGGDEQFF. For the CDR3, the DNA is TGCGCCAGCAGTGATGGGACAGGGGGCGATGAGCAGTTCTTC. This chain joins TRBV10-1 and TRBJ2-1; TRBD1 agrees at 12 bases. Unmatched junction bases numbered 2, after V lost 3 bases and J lost 8 bases. The CDR3 has 14 amino acids. CDR1 is WNHNN and CDR2 is SYGVQD in the germline V gene (reference sequence).

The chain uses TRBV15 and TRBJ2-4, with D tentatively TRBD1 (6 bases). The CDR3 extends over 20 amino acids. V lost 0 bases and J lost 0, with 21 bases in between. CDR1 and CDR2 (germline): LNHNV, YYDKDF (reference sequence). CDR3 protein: CATSRDSPKTGFLAKNIQYF. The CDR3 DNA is TGTGCCACCAGCAGAGATAGTCCCAAAACAGGGTTTCTAGCCAAAAACATTCAGTACTTC.